The clone carrying this TCR beta chain came up many times. TCR beta CDR3 region amplification was performed from RNA transcripts. Primed by the HTBI set, a first-round RT-PCR was run on the TCR CDR3. TCRdb ran MiXCR on the multiplex PCR reads and lists one entry per CDR3 protein. The data hold 300,000 to 400,000 distinct CDR3 sequences, with 15% to 20% observed a single time. The data were taken from a study of T cells in Graves' hyperthyroidism and ophthalmopathy. The authors deemed Graves' hyperthyroidism stable absent ophthalmopathy progression within 18 months. Patients with uncontrolled infections, other autoimmune diseases, pregnancy or lactation were excluded. Diagnoses used clinical symptoms, serum thyroxine and TRAb, thyroid ultrasound and orbital computed tomography. The PBMCs were sourced from fresh peripheral blood (more than 9 ml). V lost 5 bases, J lost 0 bases, and 9 bases stayed unmatched. CDR3 size: 17 residues.

The sequence was obtained from a woman aged 50 to 65 with Graves' hyperthyroidism. The sample consisted of blood. V and J are TRBV12-3 or TRBV12-4 and TRBJ1-5; 8 positions match TRBD1. CDR3 sequence: CASSVAGTGYSNQPQHF. CDR3 coding DNA: TGTGCCAGCAGTGTCGCCGGGACAGGTTATAGCAATCAGCCCCAGCATTTT.